One and the same sample provided the 18 T cell receptor beta chains below, sequenced in a study of blood T cell repertoires in COVID-19. Sequencing was performed with immunoSEQ multiplex PCR; in TCRdb, only in-frame clones are kept and a portion is missing. The sample has 200,000 to 250,000 clones, 75% to 90% seen once. The sequenced sample consisted of peripheral blood. The receptors come from a man under 40 with COVID-19, enrolled during active disease.

The V and J genes are TRBV9 and TRBJ2-1; 9 bases align to TRBD1. V lost 3 bases to trimming and J lost 0 bases; unmatched junction nucleotides: 7. Germline V CDR1 and CDR2: SGDLS, YYNGEE. The CDR3 is 17 amino acids. The CDR3 region is CASSETGGPSSYNEQFF. CDR3 in DNA: TGTGCCAGCAGCGAAACAGGGGGCCCTAGCTCCTACAATGAGCAGTTCTTC.

The rearrangement uses TRBV15 and TRBJ1-3; tentative D call: TRBD1 (5 bases). Germline V gives CDR1 LNHNV, CDR2 YYDKDF (reference sequence). Trimming pared 2 bases from V and 2 bases from J, leaving 13 bases between. The CDR3 sequence is 16 residues long. The CDR3 DNA reads as TGTGCCACCAGCAGAAAACTGGCGGGGGCTGGAAACACCATATATTTT. Protein: CATSRKLAGAGNTIYF.

The chain employs TRBV6-2 or TRBV6-3 and TRBJ1-1, with 8 bases matching TRBD1. The length of the CDR3 is 16 residues. V trimming: 2 bases; J trimming: 1 base; junction bases outside the gene matches: 6. Germline V lookup: CDR1 MNHEY, CDR2 SVGEGT. The CDR3 sequence: CASSYPTGQGNTEAFF. The DNA of the CDR3 is TGTGCCAGCAGTTACCCCACTGGACAGGGGAACACTGAAGCTTTCTTT.

This clone came up once. The rearrangement joins TRBV20-1 to TRBJ1-2; 7 bases map to TRBD1. Germline CDR1 reads DFQATT; CDR2 reads SNEGSKA (reference sequence). Trimming removed 3 bases from V and 3 bases from J; junction bases left unmatched: 4. This CDR3 has 13 amino acids. The CDR3 protein is CSASIGGDYGYTF. In nucleotides, the CDR3 is TGCAGTGCTAGTATAGGGGGCGACTATGGCTACACCTTC.

The CDR3 sequence is CSVVGTGKGRAGELFF. For the CDR3, the DNA is TGCAGCGTTGTAGGGACAGGGAAAGGTAGAGCCGGGGAGCTGTTTTTT. The chain employs TRBV29-1 and TRBJ2-2; 9 nucleotides line up with TRBD1. Germline V gene data show CDR1 as SQVTM and CDR2 as ANQGSEA. V lost 4 bases to trimming and J lost 6 bases; unmatched junction nucleotides: 12. CDR3 size: 16 residues.

The chain is built from TRBV6-5 and TRBJ2-7, with D perhaps matching TRBD2 (5 bases). CDR3 size: 13 residues. In germline, CDR1 is MNHEY, CDR2 SVGAGI. The ends were cut back, 5 bases at V and 3 bases at J, with 11 bases in the middle. As DNA, the CDR3 is TGTGCCAGCAGTCTTACAGCGGTCTACGAGCAGTACTTC. Residues: CASSLTAVYEQYF.

The V and J genes are TRBV28 and TRBJ1-2; D is unclear. V lost 2 bases, J lost 8 bases, and 15 bases lay in between. The CDR3 consists of 14 residues. Per germline, CDR1 MDHEN and CDR2 SYDVKM. The CDR3 here is CASSLSSPRKGYTF. For the CDR3, the DNA is TGTGCCAGCAGTTTAAGTTCCCCGAGAAAGGGCTACACCTTC.

The chain uses TRBV6-2 or TRBV6-3 and TRBJ1-5; D gene uncertain. The CDR3 contains 15 residues. Germline CDR1 reads MNHEY; CDR2 reads SVGEGT. V lost 6 bases, J lost 3 bases, and 15 bases lay in between. CDR3 sequence reads: CASSNEDFYNQPQHF. DNA for the CDR3: TGTGCCAGCAGCAACGAAGACTTCTACAATCAGCCCCAGCATTTT.

This chain joins TRBV15 and TRBJ1-5; D remains ambiguous. The CDR3 runs to 15 residues. The V end lost 0 bases, the J end lost 7 bases, and 13 bases lay between the germline ends. Germline CDR1 is LNHNV and CDR2 is YYDKDF (reference sequence). Here the CDR3 reads CATSRDVAAGQPQHF. As DNA, the CDR3 is TGTGCCACCAGCAGAGATGTCGCGGCGGGGCAGCCCCAGCATTTT.

This chain uses TRBV28 with TRBJ1-3, with a tentative D call TRBD1 (5 bases). Trimming removed 5 bases from V and 4 bases from J, with 12 bases in between. The CDR3 spans 14 residues. Germline CDR1 MDHEN, CDR2 SYDVKM. As DNA, the CDR3 is TGTGCCAGCAGTGGCAGGGTTTACGGAAACACCATATATTTT. This translates into CASSGRVYGNTIYF. Complete variable domain (other parts from reference TRBV28 and TRBJ1-3): DVKVTQSSRYLVKRTGEKVFLECVQDMDHENMFWYRQDPGLGLRLIYFSYDVKMKEKGDIPEGYSVSREKKERFSLILESASTNQTSMYLCASSGRVYGNTIYFGEGSWLTVV.

V usage is TRBV7-2 and J usage is TRBJ2-3, with D perhaps TRBD2 (6 bases). The germline V gene encodes CDR1 SGHTA and CDR2 FQGNSA. Trimming took 0 bases from V and 8 from J, leaving 6 bases between them. The CDR3 spans 12 residues. CDR3 sequence reads: CASSLAGGTQYF. The CDR3, as DNA: TGTGCCAGCAGCTTAGCGGGGGGTACGCAGTATTTT.

This chain links TRBV7-2 with TRBJ1-5; unclear D gene. CDR3 length: 13 amino acids. Trimming cost V 1 base and J 4 bases, with 5 bases left between them. CDR1 and CDR2 from the germline V gene are SGHTA and FQGNSA. The CDR3 loop reads CASSLDWNQPQHF. In DNA form, the CDR3 reads TGTGCCAGCAGCTTAGACTGGAATCAGCCCCAGCATTTT.

J is TRBJ1-2 and V is TRBV19; D uncertain. The germline V gene has CDR1 LNHDA and CDR2 SQIVND (reference sequence). The CDR3 spans 14 residues. The V end was cut by 3 bases, the J end by 5 bases, with 13 bases between. The DNA for the CDR3 is TGTGCCAGTAGTATCCAGGCCCTAAAGTATGGCTACACCTTC. This encodes CASSIQALKYGYTF.

V is TRBV28 and J is TRBJ1-2, with 9 bases lining up with TRBD1. The CDR3 length is 15 residues. The germline V gene encodes CDR1 MDHEN and CDR2 SYDVKM. The ends lost 5 bases at V and 7 bases at J; junction bases unmatched: 11. The CDR3 protein is CASSTLRTGVSGYTF. CDR3 coding DNA: TGTGCCAGCAGTACCCTTCGGACAGGGGTTTCTGGCTACACCTTC.

This chain joins TRBV5-8 and TRBJ1-2; no reliable D call. Per germline, CDR1 SGHTS and CDR2 YDEGEE. With 2 bases removed from V and 10 bases from J, the gap between germline ends came to 18 bases. The CDR3 spans 14 residues. CDR3 in amino acids: CASSFATDSPNYTF. CDR3 coding DNA: TGTGCCAGCAGCTTTGCAACCGACTCTCCCAACTACACCTTC.

The V gene is TRBV27, the J gene TRBJ1-5, with D unresolved. Trimming cost V 5 bases and J 0 bases, with 11 bases left between them. The germline V gene has CDR1 MNHEY and CDR2 SMNVEV (reference sequence). The CDR3 is 15 residues long. The CDR3 region has the DNA TGTGCCAGCAGTAGAGCACGATATAGCAATCAGCCCCAGCATTTT. Protein product: CASSRARYSNQPQHF.

The J gene is TRBJ2-7, the V gene TRBV19; 8 positions agree with TRBD1. Unmatched junction bases numbered 8, after V lost 2 bases and J lost 5 bases. Germline CDR1 LNHDA, CDR2 SQIVND (reference sequence). This CDR3 region has 15 residues. Here the CDR3 DNA reads TGTGCCAGTAGTATATATGGGGACAGGCCGGACGAGCAGTACTTC. It codes for CASSIYGDRPDEQYF.

The V call is TRBV6-5, the J call TRBJ2-7; tentatively, D is TRBD1 (6 bases). Per the germline V gene, CDR1 is MNHEY and CDR2 is SVGAGI. Trimming cost V 6 bases and J 2 bases, with 17 bases left between them. This CDR3 region has 15 residues. CDR3 in DNA: TGTGCCAGCAGGGGGGTGGGCAGGGGCACCTACGAGCAGTACTTC. It is translated as CASRGVGRGTYEQYF.